The 8 T cell receptor beta chains presented below share a single source sample, sequenced in a study of blood T cell repertoires in COVID-19. Sequencing was performed with immunoSEQ multiplex PCR; in TCRdb, only in-frame clones are kept and a portion is missing. The sample yields 250,000 to 350,000 clones, around 87% seen once. Sequenced input: PBMCs or T cells enriched from blood (not recorded which). The receptors stem from a woman under 30 with acute COVID-19.

The chain carries TRBV7-2 and TRBJ1-4, with TRBD1 matching 11 bases. With V trimmed by 2 bases and J by 10 bases, 9 bases remained unmatched. This CDR3 region has 16 residues. Germline V gene lookup returns CDR1 SGHTA and CDR2 FQGNSA. CDR3 DNA: TGTACCAGCAGCTTATTCGCCGGGACAGGGGGACGAAAACTGTTTTTT. The encoded protein is CTSSLFAGTGGRKLFF.

This chain uses TRBV15 with TRBJ2-7, with 9 bases aligning to TRBD2. The ends lost 1 base at V and 3 bases at J; junction bases unmatched: 4. Germline CDR1 and CDR2: LNHNV and YYDKDF (reference sequence). The CDR3 extends over 15 amino acids. CDR3 nucleotides: TGTGCCACCAGCAGAGGGCTAGCGGGACTCTACGAGCAGTACTTC. It encodes CATSRGLAGLYEQYF.

This clone has just one count. The rearrangement links TRBV28 to TRBJ2-2, with a weak D call TRBD2 (6 bases). V lost 6 bases to trimming and J lost 3 bases, with 14 bases between them. The germline V gene encodes CDR1 MDHEN and CDR2 SYDVKM. The CDR3 is 15 residues long. The CDR3 is CASSRTSSYTGELFF. DNA for the CDR3: TGTGCCAGCAGCCGAACTAGCTCGTACACCGGGGAGCTGTTTTTT.

The V call is TRBV10-1, the J call TRBJ1-1; 7 nucleotides line up with TRBD1. The V and J ends lost 7 bases and 4 bases, in that order; junction bases with no gene match: 12. Germline V CDR1 and CDR2: WNHNN, SYGVQD (reference sequence). This CDR3 is built from 15 residues. CDR3 loop: CASIQGWGLATEAFF. The CDR3 nucleotides are TGCGCCAGCATACAGGGGTGGGGTTTGGCCACTGAAGCTTTCTTT.

This clone was picked up one time. The chain joins TRBV28 to TRBJ2-1; 11 bases agree with TRBD2. The CDR3 has 17 residues. J was trimmed by 6 bases and V by 3 bases; bases with no gene match: 10. Germline V gene data show CDR1 as MDHEN and CDR2 as SYDVKM. CDR3 sequence (DNA): TGTGCCAGCAGTTTCCTAGCGGGAGGAGGGGGGGGCAATGAGCAGTTCTTC. As protein: CASSFLAGGGGGNEQFF. Variable domain in full (rest from reference TRBV28 and TRBJ2-1): DVKVTQSSRYLVKRTGEKVFLECVQDMDHENMFWYRQDPGLGLRLIYFSYDVKMKEKGDIPEGYSVSREKKERFSLILESASTNQTSMYLCASSFLAGGGGGNEQFFGPGTRLTVL.

The CDR3 DNA follows: TGTGCCAGCAGCCCTAGCGGGAGGGCCCCTGAAGAGCAGTACTTC. This codes for CASSPSGRAPEEQYF. The V call is TRBV27, the J call TRBJ2-7; 12 nucleotides match TRBD2. V gave up 6 bases and J gave up 7 bases; unmatched junction bases: 10. The CDR3 has 15 amino acids. Per germline, CDR1 MNHEY and CDR2 SMNVEV (reference sequence).

The chain combines TRBV5-1 with TRBJ1-6; 12 bases align to TRBD1. J was trimmed by 2 bases and V by 0 bases; bases with no gene match: 3. Per the germline V gene, CDR1 is SGHRS and CDR2 is YFSETQ. This CDR3 contains 18 residues. The CDR3 is CASSLEGTGGTYNSPLHF. CDR3 in DNA: TGCGCCAGCAGCTTGGAAGGGACAGGGGGCACCTATAATTCACCCCTCCACTTT.

This clone was seen a single time. This chain links TRBV6-5 with TRBJ1-5; possibly TRBD1 for D (6 bases). CDR1 and CDR2 (germline): MNHEY, SVGAGI. V gave up 5 bases and J gave up 3 bases, with 14 bases separating them. This CDR3 is 15 amino acids long. Written as DNA, the CDR3 is TGTGCCAGCAGTCCTCTCGACAGGTTCAATCAGCCCCAGCATTTT. Amino acid sequence: CASSPLDRFNQPQHF.